This T cell receptor beta chain was recovered during a study of cytotoxic CD8 clonotypes in ibrutinib-treated CLL. Whole-study findings and limits: Public clonotypes showed up rarely, and on treatment they shrank or held steady.

Researchers set a sequencing depth target of 1 in 200,000 to 1 in 1 million T cells. Using immunoSEQ multiplex PCR, the repertoire was profiled, and TCRdb retains in-frame clones only, with some absent. There are approximately 120,000 clones in the sample; roughly 84% occur only once, and approximately 3.5% lies in the top ten. After removal of 6 bases from V and 7 bases from J, the junction contained 12 bases not matched to a gene. The CDR3 consists of 16 residues. The germline V gene encodes CDR1 WNHNN and CDR2 SYGVQD (reference sequence). A word on this clone: Antigen specificity is unknown.

This receptor was obtained from a human donor with chronic lymphocytic leukemia. The material was PBMCs, obtained after 24 months of ibrutinib treatment. V gene TRBV10-1 combines with J gene TRBJ2-2; the match to TRBD1 covers 9 bases. The CDR3 bases are TGCGCCAGCAGCCGTACTACAGGGGGCAGCATCGGGGAGCTGTTTTTT. The encoded protein is CASSRTTGGSIGELFF.